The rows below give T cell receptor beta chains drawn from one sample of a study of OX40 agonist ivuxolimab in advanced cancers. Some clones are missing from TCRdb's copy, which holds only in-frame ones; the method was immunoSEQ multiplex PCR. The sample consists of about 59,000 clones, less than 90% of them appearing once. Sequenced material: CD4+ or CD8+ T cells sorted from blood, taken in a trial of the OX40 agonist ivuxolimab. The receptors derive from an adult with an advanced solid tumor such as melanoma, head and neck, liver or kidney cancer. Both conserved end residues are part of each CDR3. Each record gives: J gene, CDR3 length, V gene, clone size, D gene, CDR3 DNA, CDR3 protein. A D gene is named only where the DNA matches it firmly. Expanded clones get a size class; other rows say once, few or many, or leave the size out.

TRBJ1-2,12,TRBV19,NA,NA,TGTGCCAGTAGTCCCAGGGAGGGAGGCTACACCTTC,CASSPREGGYTF
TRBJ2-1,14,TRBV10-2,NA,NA,TGTGCCAGCAGTTACTCCGCAGGAGACAATGAGCAGTTCTTC,CASSYSAGDNEQFF
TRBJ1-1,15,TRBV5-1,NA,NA,TGCGCCAGCAGCTTGGAGGGGACCGTTTACACTGAAGCTTTCTTT,CASSLEGTVYTEAFF
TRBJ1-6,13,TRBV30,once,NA,TGTGCCTGGAGTGTAAATTCCGGGCAATCTCTCCACTTT,CAWSVNSGQSLHF
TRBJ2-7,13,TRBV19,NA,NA,TGTGCCAGTAGTAAGCGAGGGGTCCCCGAGCAGTACTTC,CASSKRGVPEQYF
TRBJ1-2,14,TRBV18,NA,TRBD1,TGTGCCAGCTCACCCGGACAGGGGACCTATGGCTACACCTTC,CASSPGQGTYGYTF
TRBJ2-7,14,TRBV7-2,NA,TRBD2,TGTGCCAGCAGCTTCCAACGGGGGGGCTACGAGCAGTACTTC,CASSFQRGGYEQYF
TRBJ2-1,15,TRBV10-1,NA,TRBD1,TGCGCCAGCAGTGAAGAACAGGGGAGAAGCAATGAGCAGTTCTTC,CASSEEQGRSNEQFF
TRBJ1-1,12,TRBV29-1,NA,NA,TGCAGCGTTGAACCGACGAACACTGAAGCTTTCTTT,CSVEPTNTEAFF
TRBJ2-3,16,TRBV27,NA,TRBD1,TGTGCCAGCAGTTTATCAGTTAGGGACAGGGGAGACACGCAGTATTTT,CASSLSVRDRGDTQYF
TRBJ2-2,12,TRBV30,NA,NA,TGTGCCTGGAGGCTGTGGACCGGGGAGCTGTTTTTT,CAWRLWTGELFF
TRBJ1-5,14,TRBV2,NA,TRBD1,TGTGCCAGCCGAGGGACAGGGTCTCATCAGCCCCAGCATTTT,CASRGTGSHQPQHF
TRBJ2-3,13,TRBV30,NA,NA,TGTGCCTGGAGTCTAGACAGGACAGATACGCAGTATTTT,CAWSLDRTDTQYF
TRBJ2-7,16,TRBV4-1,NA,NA,TGCGCCAGCAGCCAAGGGGGAGGACGACGCTCCTACGAGCAGTACTTC,CASSQGGGRRSYEQYF
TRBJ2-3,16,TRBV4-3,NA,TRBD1,TGCGCCAGCAGCCTTGGAGCCAGGGGGACAATGGGTACGCAGTATTTT,CASSLGARGTMGTQYF
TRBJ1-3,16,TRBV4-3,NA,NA,TGCGCCAGCAGCCAAGATGGCGGATACTCTGGAAACACCATATATTTT,CASSQDGGYSGNTIYF
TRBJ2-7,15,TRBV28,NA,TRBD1,TGTGCCAGCAGTTTATGGAGGACAGGGAACTACGAGCAGTACTTC,CASSLWRTGNYEQYF
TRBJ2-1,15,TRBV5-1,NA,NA,TGCGCCAGCAGCTTGGTCCCGGGAGATTACAATGAGCAGTTCTTC,CASSLVPGDYNEQFF
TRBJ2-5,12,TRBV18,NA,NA,TGTGCCACTCATGGGACCCGAGAGACCCAGTACTTC,CATHGTRETQYF
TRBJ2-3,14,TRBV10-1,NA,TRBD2,TGCGCCAGCAGTGATGGAGGGAGGGGTAATACGCAGTATTTT,CASSDGGRGNTQYF
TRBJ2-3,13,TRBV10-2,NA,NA,TGCGCCAGCAGTGAGTCTGATCCAGATACGCAGTATTTT,CASSESDPDTQYF
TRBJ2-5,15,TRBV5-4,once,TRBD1,TGTGCCAGCAGCTTTTGGGACAGGCGAGAAGAGACCCAGTACTTC,CASSFWDRREETQYF
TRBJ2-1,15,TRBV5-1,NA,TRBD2,TGCGCCAGCAGCTTCATGACTAGCGGGAATAATGAGCAGTTCTTC,CASSFMTSGNNEQFF
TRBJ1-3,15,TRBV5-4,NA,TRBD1,TGTGCCAGCAGCTTAGACAGGGGCTCTGGAAACACCATATATTTT,CASSLDRGSGNTIYF
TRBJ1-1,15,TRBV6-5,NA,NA,TGTGCCAGCAGTTACGAAACAGGGAGAAACACTGAAGCTTTCTTT,CASSYETGRNTEAFF
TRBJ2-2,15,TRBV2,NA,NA,TGTGCCAGCAGTGAACAGGGTGGTAACCCCGGGGAGCTGTTTTTT,CASSEQGGNPGELFF
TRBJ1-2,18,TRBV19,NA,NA,TGTGCCAGTAGAATCGGACCGGGCGGGCATCCGCCCGAGGGTGGCTACACCTTC,CASRIGPGGHPPEGGYTF
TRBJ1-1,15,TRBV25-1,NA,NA,TGTGCCAGCAGTGAATATGGTCCCCCCGGGGCTGAAGCTTTCTTT,CASSEYGPPGAEAFF
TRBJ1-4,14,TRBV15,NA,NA,TGTGCCACCAGCAGAGAGTTGGACCGTGAAAAACTGTTTTTT,CATSRELDREKLFF
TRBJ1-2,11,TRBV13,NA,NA,TGTGCCAGCAGCTTCCCGCCCGGCTACACCTTC,CASSFPPGYTF
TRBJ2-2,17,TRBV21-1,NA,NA,TGTGCCAGCAGTTACCCCGGAACGGGTAAAAGCACCGGGGAGCTGTTTTTT,CASSYPGTGKSTGELFF
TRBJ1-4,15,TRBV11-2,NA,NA,TGTGCCAGCAGCGGCTTAAGACAGGAGGGTCAAAAACTGTTTTTT,CASSGLRQEGQKLFF
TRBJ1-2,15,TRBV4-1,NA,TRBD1,TGCGCCAGCAGCGGCGGGACAGGGACTACCTATGGCTACACCTTC,CASSGGTGTTYGYTF
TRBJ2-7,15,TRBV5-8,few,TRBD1,TGTGCCAGCAGCGCCTACAGGGGCGACTCCTACGAGCAGTACTTC,CASSAYRGDSYEQYF
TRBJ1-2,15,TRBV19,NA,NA,TGTGCCAGTAAGGGGGTTGAACGTGCTAACTATGGCTACACCTTC,CASKGVERANYGYTF
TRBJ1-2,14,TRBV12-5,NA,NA,TGTGCTAGTGGCCTTCCGGGGGGACGGGGCGGCTACACCTTC,CASGLPGGRGGYTF
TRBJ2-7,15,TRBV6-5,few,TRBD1,TGTGCCAGCAGATCTCAGCCGGGACAGGTGTACGAGCAGTACTTC,CASRSQPGQVYEQYF
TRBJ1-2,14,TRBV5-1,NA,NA,TGCGCCAGCAGCTCTGAGGGGCCCTTAGATGGCTACACCTTC,CASSSEGPLDGYTF
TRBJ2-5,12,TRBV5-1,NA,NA,TGCGCCAGCAGCTTGGCTGGAGAGACCCAGTACTTC,CASSLAGETQYF
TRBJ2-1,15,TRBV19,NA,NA,TGTGCCAGTAGTATAGTGAGGGGCTCCTACAATGAGCAGTTCTTC,CASSIVRGSYNEQFF
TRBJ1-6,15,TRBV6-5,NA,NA,TGTGCCAGCAGTTACGAAGGGACTCGAATCTCGGCCCTCCACTTT,CASSYEGTRISALHF
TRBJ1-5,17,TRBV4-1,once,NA,TGCGCCAGCAGCCAAGAGAGCATGGAATATAGCAATCAGCCCCAGCATTTT,CASSQESMEYSNQPQHF
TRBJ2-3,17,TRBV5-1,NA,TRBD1,TGCGCCAGCAGCTTGGCCGGACAGGGGCATTCCACAGATACGCAGTATTTT,CASSLAGQGHSTDTQYF
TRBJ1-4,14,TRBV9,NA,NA,TGTGCCAGCAGCGTACGGGGGCAGAGTGAAAAACTGTTTTTT,CASSVRGQSEKLFF
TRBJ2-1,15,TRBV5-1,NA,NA,TGCGCCAGCAGCTTGCTACAGGGACCCTACAATGAGCAGTTCTTC,CASSLLQGPYNEQFF
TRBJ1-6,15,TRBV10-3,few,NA,TGTGCCATCAGTGAGGGTGGGGCAATCAATTCACCCCTCCACTTT,CAISEGGAINSPLHF
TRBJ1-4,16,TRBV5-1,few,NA,TGCGCCAGCAGCTTGTTTGGATCGGGGGGGAATGAAAAACTGTTTTTT,CASSLFGSGGNEKLFF
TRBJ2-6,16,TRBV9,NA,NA,TGTGCCAGCAGCCCGGGACATTCCTCTGGGGCCAACGTCCTGACTTTC,CASSPGHSSGANVLTF